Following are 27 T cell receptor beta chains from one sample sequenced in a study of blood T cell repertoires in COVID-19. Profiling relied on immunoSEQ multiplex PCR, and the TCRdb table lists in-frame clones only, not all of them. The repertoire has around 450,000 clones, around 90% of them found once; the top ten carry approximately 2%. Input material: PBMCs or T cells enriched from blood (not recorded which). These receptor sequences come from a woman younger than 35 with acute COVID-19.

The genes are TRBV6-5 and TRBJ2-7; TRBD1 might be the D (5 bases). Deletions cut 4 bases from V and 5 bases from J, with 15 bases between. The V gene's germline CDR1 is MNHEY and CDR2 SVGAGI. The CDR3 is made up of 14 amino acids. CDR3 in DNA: TGTGCCAGCAGTTCCATTACAGGTTCCCACGAGCAGTACTTC. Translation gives CASSSITGSHEQYF.

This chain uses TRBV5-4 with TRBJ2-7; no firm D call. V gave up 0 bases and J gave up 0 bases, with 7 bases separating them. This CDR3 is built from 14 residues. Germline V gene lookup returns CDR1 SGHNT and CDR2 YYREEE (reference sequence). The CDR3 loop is CASSLGRFSYEQYF. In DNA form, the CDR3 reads TGTGCCAGCAGCTTGGGCAGGTTCTCCTACGAGCAGTACTTC. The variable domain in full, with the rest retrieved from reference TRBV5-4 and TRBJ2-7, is ETGVTQSPTHLIKTRGQQVTLRCSSQSGHNTVSWYQQALGQGPQFIFQYYREEENGRGNFPPRFSGLQFPNYSSELNVNALELDDSALYLCASSLGRFSYEQYFGPGTRLTVT.

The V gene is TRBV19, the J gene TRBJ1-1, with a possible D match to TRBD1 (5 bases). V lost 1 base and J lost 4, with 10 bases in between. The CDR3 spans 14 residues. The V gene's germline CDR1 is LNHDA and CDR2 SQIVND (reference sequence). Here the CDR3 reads CASSIASGRTEAFF. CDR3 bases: TGTGCCAGTAGTATAGCGTCAGGGCGCACTGAAGCTTTCTTT.

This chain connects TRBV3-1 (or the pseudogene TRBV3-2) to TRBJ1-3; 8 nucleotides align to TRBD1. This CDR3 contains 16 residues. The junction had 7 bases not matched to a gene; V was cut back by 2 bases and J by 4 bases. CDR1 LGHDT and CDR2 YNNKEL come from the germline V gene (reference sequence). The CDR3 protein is CASSQLPRGLGNTIYF. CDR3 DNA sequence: TGTGCCAGCAGCCAATTACCCAGGGGGCTCGGAAACACCATATATTTT.

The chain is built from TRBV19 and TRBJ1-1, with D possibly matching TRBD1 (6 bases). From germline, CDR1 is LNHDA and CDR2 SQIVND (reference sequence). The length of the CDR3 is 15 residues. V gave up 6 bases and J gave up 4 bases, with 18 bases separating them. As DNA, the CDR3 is TGTGCCAGTAGCCCCCCCCGGGGGGCTGGCACTGAAGCTTTCTTT. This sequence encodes CASSPPRGAGTEAFF.

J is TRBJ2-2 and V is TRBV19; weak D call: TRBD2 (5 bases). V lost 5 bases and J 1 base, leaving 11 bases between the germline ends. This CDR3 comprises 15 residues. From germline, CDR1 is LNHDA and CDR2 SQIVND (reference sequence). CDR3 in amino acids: CASSPRTGNTGELFF. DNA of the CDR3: TGTGCCAGTAGTCCGCGGACTGGGAACACCGGGGAGCTGTTTTTT.

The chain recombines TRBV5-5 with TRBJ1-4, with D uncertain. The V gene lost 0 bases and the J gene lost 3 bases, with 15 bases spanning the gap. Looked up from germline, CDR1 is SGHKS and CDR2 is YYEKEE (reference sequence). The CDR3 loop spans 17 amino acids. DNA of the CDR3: TGTGCCAGCAGCTTGGCCTCCGGAGGGCGCCCTAATGAAAAACTGTTTTTT. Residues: CASSLASGGRPNEKLFF.

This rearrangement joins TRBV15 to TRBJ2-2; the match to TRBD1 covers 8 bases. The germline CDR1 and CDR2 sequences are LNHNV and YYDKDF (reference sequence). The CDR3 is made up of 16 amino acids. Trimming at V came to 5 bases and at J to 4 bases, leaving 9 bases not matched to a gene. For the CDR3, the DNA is TGTGCCACCAGCCCCGGACAGGGAAGGGGCACCGGGGAGCTGTTTTTT. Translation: CATSPGQGRGTGELFF.

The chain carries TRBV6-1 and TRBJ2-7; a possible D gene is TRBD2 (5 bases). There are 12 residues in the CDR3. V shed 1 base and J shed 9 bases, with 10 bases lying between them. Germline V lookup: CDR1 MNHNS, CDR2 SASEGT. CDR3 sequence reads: CASSEGTGVQYF. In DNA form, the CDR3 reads TGTGCCAGCAGTGAAGGCACCGGGGTGCAGTACTTC.

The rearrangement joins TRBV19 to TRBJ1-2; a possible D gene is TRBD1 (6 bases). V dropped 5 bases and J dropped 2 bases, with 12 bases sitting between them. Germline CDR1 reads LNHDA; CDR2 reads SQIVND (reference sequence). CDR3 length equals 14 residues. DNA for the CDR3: TGTGCCAGTAGTTCACAGACAGGAAACTATGGCTACACCTTC. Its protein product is CASSSQTGNYGYTF.

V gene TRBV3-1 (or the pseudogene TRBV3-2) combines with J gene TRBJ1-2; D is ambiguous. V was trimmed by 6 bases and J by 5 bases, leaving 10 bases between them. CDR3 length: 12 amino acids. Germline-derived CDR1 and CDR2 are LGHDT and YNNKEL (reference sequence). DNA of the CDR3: TGTGCCAGCAGGAAAGGCGGATATGGCTACACCTTC. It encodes CASRKGGYGYTF.

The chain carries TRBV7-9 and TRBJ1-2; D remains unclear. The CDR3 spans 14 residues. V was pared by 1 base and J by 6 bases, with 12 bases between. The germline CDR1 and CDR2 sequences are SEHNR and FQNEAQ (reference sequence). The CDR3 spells CASSLVGIWDGYTF. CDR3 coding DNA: TGTGCCAGCAGCTTAGTCGGGATTTGGGATGGCTACACCTTC.

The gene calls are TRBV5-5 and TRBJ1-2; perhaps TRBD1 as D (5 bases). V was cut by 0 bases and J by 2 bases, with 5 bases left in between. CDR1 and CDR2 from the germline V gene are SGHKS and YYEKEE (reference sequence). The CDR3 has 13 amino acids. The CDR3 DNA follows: TGTGCCAGCAGCTTGGGACAGAACTATGGCTACACCTTC. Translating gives CASSLGQNYGYTF.

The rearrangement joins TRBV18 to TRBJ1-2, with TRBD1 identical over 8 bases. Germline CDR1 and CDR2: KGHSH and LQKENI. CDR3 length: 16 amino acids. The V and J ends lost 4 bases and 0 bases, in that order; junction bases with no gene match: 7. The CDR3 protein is CASSRGTGETNYGYTF. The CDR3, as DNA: TGTGCCAGCTCACGTGGGACAGGAGAAACTAACTATGGCTACACCTTC.

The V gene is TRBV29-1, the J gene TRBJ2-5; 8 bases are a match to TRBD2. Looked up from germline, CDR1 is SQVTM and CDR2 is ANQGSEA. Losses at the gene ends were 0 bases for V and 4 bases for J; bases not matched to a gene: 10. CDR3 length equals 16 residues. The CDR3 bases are TGCAGCGTTGAAGATCGAGAGACTAGCGCGACAGAGACCCAGTACTTC. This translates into CSVEDRETSATETQYF.

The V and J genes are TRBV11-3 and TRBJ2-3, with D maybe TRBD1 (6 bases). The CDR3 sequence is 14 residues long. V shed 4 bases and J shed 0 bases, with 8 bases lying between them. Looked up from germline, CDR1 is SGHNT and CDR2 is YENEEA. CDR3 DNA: TGTGCCAGCAGCTACGGACAGAGCACAGATACGCAGTATTTT. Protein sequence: CASSYGQSTDTQYF.

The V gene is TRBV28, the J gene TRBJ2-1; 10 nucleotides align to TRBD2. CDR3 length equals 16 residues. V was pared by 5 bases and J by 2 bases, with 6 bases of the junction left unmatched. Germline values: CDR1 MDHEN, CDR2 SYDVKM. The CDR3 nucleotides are TGTGCCAGCAGTCCCACGGGGACTAGCGCCTACAATGAGCAGTTCTTC. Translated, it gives CASSPTGTSAYNEQFF.

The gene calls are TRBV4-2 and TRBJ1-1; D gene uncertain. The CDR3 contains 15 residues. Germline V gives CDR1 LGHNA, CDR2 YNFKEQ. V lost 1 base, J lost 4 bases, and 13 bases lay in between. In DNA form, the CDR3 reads TGTGCCAGCAGCCAAGGGACCCTCGGGGTCACTGAAGCTTTCTTT. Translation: CASSQGTLGVTEAFF.

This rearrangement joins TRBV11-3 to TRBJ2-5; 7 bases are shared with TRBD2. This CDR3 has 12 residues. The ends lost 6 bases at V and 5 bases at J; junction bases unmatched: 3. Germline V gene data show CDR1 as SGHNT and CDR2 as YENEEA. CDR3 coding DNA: TGTGCCAGCAGGGGAGGGGATGAGACCCAGTACTTC. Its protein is CASRGGDETQYF. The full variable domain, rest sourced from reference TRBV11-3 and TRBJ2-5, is EAGVVQSPRYKIIEKKQPVAFWCNPISGHNTLYWYLQNLGQGPELLIRYENEEAVDDSQLPKDRFSAERLKGVDSTLKIQPAELGDSAVYLCASRGGDETQYFGPGTRLLVL.

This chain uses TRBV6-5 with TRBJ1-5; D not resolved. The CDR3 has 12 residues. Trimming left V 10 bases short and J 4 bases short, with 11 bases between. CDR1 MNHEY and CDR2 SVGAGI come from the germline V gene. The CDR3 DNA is TGTGCCACCCGAACGGGGAATCAGCCCCAGCATTTT. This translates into CATRTGNQPQHF.

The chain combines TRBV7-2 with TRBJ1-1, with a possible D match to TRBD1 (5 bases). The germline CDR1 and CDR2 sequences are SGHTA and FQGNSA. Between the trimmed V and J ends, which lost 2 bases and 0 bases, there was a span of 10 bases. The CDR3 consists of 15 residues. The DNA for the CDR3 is TGTGCCAGCAGCTTATCCCCAGGGATGAACACTGAAGCTTTCTTT. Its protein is CASSLSPGMNTEAFF.

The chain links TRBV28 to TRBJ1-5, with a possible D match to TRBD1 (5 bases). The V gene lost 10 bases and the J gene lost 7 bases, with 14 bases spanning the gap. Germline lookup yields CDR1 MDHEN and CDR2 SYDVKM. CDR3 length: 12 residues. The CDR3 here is CAIRQGGQPQHF. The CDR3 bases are TGTGCCATCCGGCAGGGTGGACAGCCCCAGCATTTT.

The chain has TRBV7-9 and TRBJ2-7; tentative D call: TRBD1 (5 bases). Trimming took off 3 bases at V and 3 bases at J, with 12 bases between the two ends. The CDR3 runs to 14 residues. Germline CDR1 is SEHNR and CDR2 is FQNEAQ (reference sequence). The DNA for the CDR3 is TGTGCCAGCAGCTTTTCTGGTGACAGCTACGAGCAGTACTTC. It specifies CASSFSGDSYEQYF.

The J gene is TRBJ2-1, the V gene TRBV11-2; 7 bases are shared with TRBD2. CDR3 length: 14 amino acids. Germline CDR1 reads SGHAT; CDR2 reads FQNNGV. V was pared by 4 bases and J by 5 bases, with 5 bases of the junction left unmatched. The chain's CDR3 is CASSYLAAHNEQFF. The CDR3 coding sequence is TGTGCCAGCAGCTACCTAGCGGCACACAATGAGCAGTTCTTC.

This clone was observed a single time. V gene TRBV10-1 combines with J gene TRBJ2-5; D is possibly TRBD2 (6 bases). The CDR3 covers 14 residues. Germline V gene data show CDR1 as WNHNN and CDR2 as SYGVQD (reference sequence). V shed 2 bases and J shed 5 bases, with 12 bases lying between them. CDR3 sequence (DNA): TGCGCCAGCAGTGAGAGTGGAGGGAGCGAGACCCAGTACTTC. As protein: CASSESGGSETQYF.

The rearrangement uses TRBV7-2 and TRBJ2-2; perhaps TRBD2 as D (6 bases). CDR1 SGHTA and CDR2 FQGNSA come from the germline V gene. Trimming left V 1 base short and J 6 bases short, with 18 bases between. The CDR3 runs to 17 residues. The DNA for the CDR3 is TGTGCCAGCAGCTTAGTGGAGGGGTTGGGGGTTGCCGGGGAGCTGTTTTTT. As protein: CASSLVEGLGVAGELFF.

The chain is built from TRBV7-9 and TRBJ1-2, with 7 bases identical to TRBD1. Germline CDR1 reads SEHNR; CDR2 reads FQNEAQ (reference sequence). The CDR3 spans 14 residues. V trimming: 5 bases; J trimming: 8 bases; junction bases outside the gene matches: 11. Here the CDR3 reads CASSPDRNWEGYTF. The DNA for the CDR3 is TGTGCCAGCAGCCCGGACAGGAATTGGGAAGGCTACACCTTC.